The sample holds many counts of the clone carrying this T cell receptor beta chain. The antigen remains unidentified. This specimen belongs to a study of CD8 T cells in ankylosing spondylitis. Study-wide results and limits: Characteristic, it appeared, of ankylosing spondylitis blood was a TCR beta motif of about eight highly homologous variants. The clones that were linked to disease were reported to be significantly enriched in matched synovial fluid samples from ankylosing spondylitis patients.

TCRdb used MiXCR to reprocess the 5' RACE reads, holding one entry per CDR3 protein. The data show roughly 100,000 distinct CDR3 sequences, with about 8% seen just once and 9.9% held by the top ten. The CDR3 contains 15 residues. The germline V gene has CDR1 SGHNT and CDR2 YYREEE (reference sequence). With 4 bases removed from V and 0 bases from J, the gap between germline ends came to 10 bases. This TCR was sampled from a male donor with ankylosing spondylitis or in good health (not recorded which). The chain employs TRBV5-4 and TRBJ2-2; no reliable D call. Sequenced: blood, either unsorted or a sorted T cell fraction (not recorded which). The CDR3 DNA follows: TGTGCCAGCAGCCCTGACAATGCGAACACCGGGGAGCTGTTTTTT. It translates to CASSPDNANTGELFF.